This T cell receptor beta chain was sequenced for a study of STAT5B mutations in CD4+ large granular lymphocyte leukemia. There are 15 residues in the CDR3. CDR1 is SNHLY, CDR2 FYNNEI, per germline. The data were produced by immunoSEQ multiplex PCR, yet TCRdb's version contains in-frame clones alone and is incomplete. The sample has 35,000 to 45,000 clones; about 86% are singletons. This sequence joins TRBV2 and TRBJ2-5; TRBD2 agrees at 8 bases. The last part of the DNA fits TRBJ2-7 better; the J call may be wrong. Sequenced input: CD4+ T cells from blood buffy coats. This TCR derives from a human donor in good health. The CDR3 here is CASSESLAGIREQYF. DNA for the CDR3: TGTGCCAGCAGTGAATCCCTAGCGGGTATCCGCGAGCAGTACTTC.